This TCR beta chain originates from a study of T cell responses to AZD1222 COVID-19 vaccine. Using immunoSEQ multiplex PCR, the repertoire was profiled, and TCRdb retains in-frame clones only, with some absent. The sample consists of fewer than 120,000 clones, 85% to 95% of them appearing once. This CDR3 spans 13 amino acids. V lost 0 bases and J lost 5, with 8 bases in between. Germline values: CDR1 LNHNV, CDR2 YYDKDF (reference sequence). For this clone: Its target is not known.

Study results and limitations: Spike-wide coverage was observed for vaccine-associated CD4 TCRs, with dominant responses at 160-218 and 743-854. Donors were mostly white British, more females; clonal diversity possibly underestimated. In the spike-specific TCR repertoire, nearly half reportedly target unmutated variant regions.

This specimen consisted of peripheral blood, obtained on day 0 of AZD1222 vaccination. The J gene is TRBJ2-7, the V gene TRBV15, with a tentative D call TRBD1 (6 bases). The sequence was obtained from an adult in good health. DNA for the CDR3: TGTGCCACCAGCAGAGAAGGGACACACGAGCAGTACTTC. Encoded protein: CATSREGTHEQYF.